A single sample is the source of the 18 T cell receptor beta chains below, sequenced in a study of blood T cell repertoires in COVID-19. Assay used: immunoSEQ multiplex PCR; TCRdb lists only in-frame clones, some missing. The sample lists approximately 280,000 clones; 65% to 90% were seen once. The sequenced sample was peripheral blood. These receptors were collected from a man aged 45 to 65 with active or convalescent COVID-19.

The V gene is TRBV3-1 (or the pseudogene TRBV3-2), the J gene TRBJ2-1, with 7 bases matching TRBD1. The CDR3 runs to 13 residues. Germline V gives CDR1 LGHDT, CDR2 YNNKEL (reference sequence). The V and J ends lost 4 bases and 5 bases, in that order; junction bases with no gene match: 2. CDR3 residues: CASSRTGDNEQFF. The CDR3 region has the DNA TGTGCCAGCAGCCGAACAGGGGACAATGAGCAGTTCTTC.

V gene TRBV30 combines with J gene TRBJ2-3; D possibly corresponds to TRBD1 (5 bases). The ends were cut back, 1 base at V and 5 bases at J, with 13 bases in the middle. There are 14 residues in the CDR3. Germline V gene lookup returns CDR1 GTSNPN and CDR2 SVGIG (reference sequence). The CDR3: CAWSEGVELDTQYF. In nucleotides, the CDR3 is TGTGCCTGGAGTGAAGGGGTAGAGTTAGATACGCAGTATTTT. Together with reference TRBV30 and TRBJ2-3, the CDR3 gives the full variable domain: SQTIHQWPATLVQPVGSPLSLECTVEGTSNPNLYWYRQAAGRGLQLLFYSVGIGQISSEVPQNLSASRPQDRQFILSSKKLLLSDSGFYLCAWSEGVELDTQYFGPGTRLTVL.

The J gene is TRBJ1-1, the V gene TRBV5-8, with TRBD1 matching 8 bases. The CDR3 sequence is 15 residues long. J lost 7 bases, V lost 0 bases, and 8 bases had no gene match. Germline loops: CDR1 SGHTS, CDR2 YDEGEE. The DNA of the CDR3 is TGTGCCAGCAGCTTGGGTCAGGGGGCGAAGCGTGAAGCTTTCTTT. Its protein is CASSLGQGAKREAFF. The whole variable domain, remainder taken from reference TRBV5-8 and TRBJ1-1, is EAGVTQSPTHLIKTRGQQATLRCSPISGHTSVYWYQQALGLGLQFLLWYDEGEERNRGNFPPRFSGRQFPNYSSELNVNALELEDSALYLCASSLGQGAKREAFFGQGTRLTVV.

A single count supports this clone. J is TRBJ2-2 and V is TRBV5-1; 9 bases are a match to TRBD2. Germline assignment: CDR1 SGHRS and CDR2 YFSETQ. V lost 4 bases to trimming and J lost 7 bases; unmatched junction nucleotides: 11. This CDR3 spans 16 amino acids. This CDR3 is CASSPRGSGSNGELFF. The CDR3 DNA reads TGCGCCAGCAGCCCTCGGGGTAGCGGGAGTAACGGGGAGCTGTTTTTT.

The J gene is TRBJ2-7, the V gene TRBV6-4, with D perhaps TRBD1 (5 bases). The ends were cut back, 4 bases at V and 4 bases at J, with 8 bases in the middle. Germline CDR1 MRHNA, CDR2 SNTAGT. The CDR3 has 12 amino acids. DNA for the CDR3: TGTGCCAGCAGTGGGGGCCTGTACGAGCAGTACTTC. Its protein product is CASSGGLYEQYF.

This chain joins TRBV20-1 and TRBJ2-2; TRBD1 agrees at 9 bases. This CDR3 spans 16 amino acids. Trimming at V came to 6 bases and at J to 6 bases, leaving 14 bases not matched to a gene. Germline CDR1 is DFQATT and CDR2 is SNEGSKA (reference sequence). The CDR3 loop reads CSASRDGQGWAGELFF. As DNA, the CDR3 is TGCAGTGCCAGTAGGGACGGACAGGGGTGGGCCGGGGAGCTGTTTTTT.

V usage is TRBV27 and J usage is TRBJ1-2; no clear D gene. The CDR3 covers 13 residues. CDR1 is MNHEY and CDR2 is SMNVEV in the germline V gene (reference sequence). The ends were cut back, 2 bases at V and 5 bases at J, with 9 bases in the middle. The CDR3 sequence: CASSLTAAYGYTF. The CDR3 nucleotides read TGTGCCAGCAGTTTAACGGCGGCTTATGGCTACACCTTC.

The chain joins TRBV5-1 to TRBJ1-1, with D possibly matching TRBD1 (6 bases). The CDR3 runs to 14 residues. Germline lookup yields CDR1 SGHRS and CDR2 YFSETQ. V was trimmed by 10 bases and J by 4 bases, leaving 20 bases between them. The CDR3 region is CASAEGGARTEAFF. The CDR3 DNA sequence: TGCGCCTCCGCCGAAGGGGGGGCGCGCACTGAAGCTTTCTTT.

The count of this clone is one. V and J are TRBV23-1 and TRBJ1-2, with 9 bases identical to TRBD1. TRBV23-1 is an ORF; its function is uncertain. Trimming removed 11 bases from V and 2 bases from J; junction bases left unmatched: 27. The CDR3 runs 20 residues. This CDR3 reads CALPNRGPTLGSSRNYGYTF. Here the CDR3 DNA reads TGCGCCCTCCCAAACAGGGGGCCCACGTTGGGGTCGTCACGAAACTATGGCTACACCTTC.

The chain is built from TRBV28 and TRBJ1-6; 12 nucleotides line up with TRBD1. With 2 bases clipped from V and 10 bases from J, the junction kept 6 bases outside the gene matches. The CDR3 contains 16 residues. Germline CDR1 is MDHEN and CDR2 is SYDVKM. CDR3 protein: CASSLGGTGGNSPLHF. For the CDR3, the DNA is TGTGCCAGCAGTTTAGGAGGGACAGGGGGCAACTCACCCCTCCACTTT.

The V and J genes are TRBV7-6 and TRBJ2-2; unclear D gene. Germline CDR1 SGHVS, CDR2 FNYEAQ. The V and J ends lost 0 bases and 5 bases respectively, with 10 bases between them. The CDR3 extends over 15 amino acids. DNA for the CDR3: TGTGCCAGCAGCTTAGCTCGACCACAGACCGGGGAGCTGTTTTTT. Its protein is CASSLARPQTGELFF. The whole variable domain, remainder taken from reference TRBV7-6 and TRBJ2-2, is GAGVSQSPRYKVTKRGQDVALRCDPISGHVSLYWYRQALGQGPEFLTYFNYEAQQDKSGLPNDRFSAERPEGSISTLTIQRTEQRDSAMYRCASSLARPQTGELFFGEGSRLTVL.

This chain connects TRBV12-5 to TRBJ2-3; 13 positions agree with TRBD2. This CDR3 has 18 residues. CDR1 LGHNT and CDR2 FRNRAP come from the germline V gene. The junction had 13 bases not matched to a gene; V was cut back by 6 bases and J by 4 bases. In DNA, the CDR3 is TGTGCTAGTGGCCGTTCACTAGCGGGAGGGCCTAGGGCAGATACGCAGTATTTT. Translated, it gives CASGRSLAGGPRADTQYF.

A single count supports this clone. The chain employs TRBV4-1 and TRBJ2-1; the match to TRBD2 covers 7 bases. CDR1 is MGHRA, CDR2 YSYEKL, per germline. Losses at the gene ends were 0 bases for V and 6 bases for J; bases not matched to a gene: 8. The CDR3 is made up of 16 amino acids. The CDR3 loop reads CASSQEMRETFNEQFF. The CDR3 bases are TGCGCCAGCAGCCAAGAAATGCGGGAGACCTTCAATGAGCAGTTCTTC.

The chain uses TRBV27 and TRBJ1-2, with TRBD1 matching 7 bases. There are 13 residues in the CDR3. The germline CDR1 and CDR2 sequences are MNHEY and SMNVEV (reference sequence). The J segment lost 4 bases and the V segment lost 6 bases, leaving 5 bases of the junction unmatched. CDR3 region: CASSRDSLYGYTF. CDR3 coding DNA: TGTGCCAGCAGCCGGGACAGCCTCTATGGCTACACCTTC.

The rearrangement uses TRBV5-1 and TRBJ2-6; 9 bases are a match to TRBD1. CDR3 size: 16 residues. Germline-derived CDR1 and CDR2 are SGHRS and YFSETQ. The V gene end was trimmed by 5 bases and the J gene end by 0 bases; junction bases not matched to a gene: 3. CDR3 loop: CASRGTGSSGANVLTF. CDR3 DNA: TGCGCCAGCAGAGGGACAGGGTCCTCTGGGGCCAACGTCCTGACTTTC.

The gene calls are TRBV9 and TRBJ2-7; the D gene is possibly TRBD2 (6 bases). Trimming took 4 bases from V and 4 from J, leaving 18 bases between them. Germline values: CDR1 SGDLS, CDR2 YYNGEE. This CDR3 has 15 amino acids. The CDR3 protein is CASSPWGGFGYEQYF. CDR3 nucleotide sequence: TGTGCCAGCAGCCCCTGGGGAGGTTTTGGGTACGAGCAGTACTTC. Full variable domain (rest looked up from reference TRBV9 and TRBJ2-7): DSGVTQTPKHLITATGQRVTLRCSPRSGDLSVYWYQQSLDQGLQFLIQYYNGEERAKGNILERFSAQQFPDLHSELNLSSLELGDSALYFCASSPWGGFGYEQYFGPGTRLTVT.

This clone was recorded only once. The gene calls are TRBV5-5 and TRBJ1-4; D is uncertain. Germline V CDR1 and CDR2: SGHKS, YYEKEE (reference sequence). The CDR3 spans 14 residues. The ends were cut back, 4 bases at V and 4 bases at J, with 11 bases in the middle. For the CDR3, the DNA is TGTGCCAGCAGCCGACAAATTGATAATGAAAAACTGTTTTTT. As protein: CASSRQIDNEKLFF.

The CDR3 DNA is TGTGCCAGCTCACCTACTAGGGACAGCAACAAGGATGGCTACACCTTC. Amino acid sequence: CASSPTRDSNKDGYTF. This chain joins TRBV18 and TRBJ1-2; 7 bases map to TRBD1. Trimming cost V 3 bases and J 6 bases; bases outside gene matches: 13. The CDR3 runs 16 residues. Per germline, CDR1 KGHSH and CDR2 LQKENI.